The source of this T cell receptor (beta chain) is a study of cytomegalovirus exposure and HLA in healthy donors. General study points: TCR beta V- and J-gene trimming was later associated with a missense DCLRE1C variant.

The CDR3 length is 13 residues. The germline V and J ends were trimmed by 1 base and 6 bases, with 11 bases remaining between them. Germline V gene data show CDR1 as GTSNPN and CDR2 as SVGIG (reference sequence). It was with 60 Vbeta and 13 Jbeta primers that the PCR ran. Method: immunoSEQ multiplex PCR; TCRdb's copy keeps in-frame clones and lacks some. The data hold some 120,000 clones, with about four fifths observed a single time. To note about this clone: Its antigen remains unknown.

The sample was PBMCs. The chain combines TRBV30 with TRBJ2-3; a possible D gene is TRBD2 (7 bases). This receptor was identified in a woman under 30 in good health and CMV-seronegative. The CDR3 protein is CAWSGGGQDTQYF. CDR3 coding DNA: TGTGCCTGGAGTGGGGGGGGCCAGGATACGCAGTATTTT.